The subject of this entry is one T cell receptor beta chain. The CDR3 spans 14 residues. Germline assignment: CDR1 MGHDK and CDR2 SYGVNS. The ends were cut back, 7 bases at V and 7 bases at J, with 14 bases in the middle. Clinical symptoms, serum thyroxine, TRAb, thyroid ultrasound and orbital computed tomography established diagnosis. TCR beta CDR3 regions were amplified from RNA transcripts. RT-PCR in the first round (using the HTBI primer set) targeted the TCR CDR3. Using its own MiXCR run on the multiplex PCR reads, TCRdb lists one record per CDR3 protein. The sample carries approximately 640,000 distinct CDR3 sequences, 45% recorded once. These data are taken from a study of T cells in Graves' hyperthyroidism and ophthalmopathy.

This TCR derives from an adult man with Graves' disease, either hyperthyroidism or ophthalmopathy (not recorded which). This chain links TRBV25-1 with TRBJ1-6; D ambiguous. The sequencing sample was made of peripheral blood or thyroid tissue (not recorded which). The CDR3 coding sequence is TGTGCCAGCACCCGCTACGCCTCAAATTCACCCCTCCACTTT. Its protein product is CASTRYASNSPLHF.